These T cell receptor beta chains were read from a single sample in a study of T cell clones after liver transplantation. This table comes from immunoSEQ multiplex PCR, and its TCRdb copy is limited to in-frame clones, with some not included. The sample holds about 99,000 clones, 80% to 90% seen once. Material: CD4+ T cells from blood, obtained approximately 50 months after liver transplant. All receptors derive from a human patient who received a liver transplant. Certain T cells may be donor cells from the graft. The CDR3 runs from the conserved cysteine through the conserved F or W.

v_gene: TRBV7-9
j_gene: TRBJ2-2
CDR3aa: CASSLAGNTGELFF

v_gene: TRBV7-2
j_gene: TRBJ1-4
CDR3aa: CASSPQGINEKLFF

v_gene: TRBV18
j_gene: TRBJ1-3
CDR3aa: CASSPTQGLSSGNTIYF

v_gene: TRBV18
j_gene: TRBJ2-7
CDR3aa: CASSPRVLGQGIYEQYF

v_gene: TRBV19
j_gene: TRBJ1-3
CDR3aa: CASGERGSGNTIYF

v_gene: TRBV11-3
j_gene: TRBJ2-6
CDR3aa: CASSPTFDPGANVLTF

v_gene: TRBV5-1
j_gene: TRBJ1-2
CDR3aa: CASRLLPLRDGYTF

v_gene: TRBV5-6
j_gene: TRBJ1-3
CDR3aa: CASSFQGGNTIYF

v_gene: TRBV2
j_gene: TRBJ2-5
CDR3aa: CASSVQGRQETQYF

v_gene: TRBV9
j_gene: TRBJ1-3
CDR3aa: CASSAGTAGNTIYF

v_gene: TRBV5-1
j_gene: TRBJ2-5
CDR3aa: CASSLMTGAETQYF

v_gene: TRBV27
j_gene: TRBJ2-4
CDR3aa: CASSLEGQGYDIQYF

v_gene: TRBV7-3
j_gene: TRBJ2-1
CDR3aa: CASSSPRGGTYNEQFF

v_gene: TRBV6-1
j_gene: TRBJ2-5
CDR3aa: CASKNGGTKETQYF

v_gene: TRBV7-9
j_gene: TRBJ2-1
CDR3aa: CASSLISRAYNEQFF

v_gene: TRBV5-1
j_gene: TRBJ2-3
CDR3aa: CASGSGASTDTQYF

v_gene: TRBV18
j_gene: TRBJ1-1
CDR3aa: CASSPYSGGTEAFF

v_gene: TRBV6-1
j_gene: TRBJ1-3
CDR3aa: CASSGRSSGNTIYF

v_gene: TRBV5-1
j_gene: TRBJ1-4
CDR3aa: CASSLGAGNEKLFF

v_gene: TRBV27
j_gene: TRBJ1-2
CDR3aa: CASSPSNPGVVRVYGYTF

v_gene: TRBV5-6
j_gene: TRBJ1-1
CDR3aa: CASSFSGYTEAFF

v_gene: TRBV2
j_gene: TRBJ1-4
CDR3aa: CASISGPRREKLFF

v_gene: TRBV4-3
j_gene: TRBJ1-3
CDR3aa: CASSRGTGVISSGNTIYF

v_gene: TRBV5-6
j_gene: TRBJ2-7
CDR3aa: CASSFRWGEQYF

v_gene: TRBV5-6
j_gene: TRBJ2-2
CDR3aa: CASSSGQGRTRELFF

v_gene: TRBV19
j_gene: TRBJ2-3
CDR3aa: CASSTLGGTSTDTQYF

v_gene: TRBV5-1
j_gene: TRBJ2-2
CDR3aa: CASSLAPSGGFNTGELFF

v_gene: TRBV2
j_gene: TRBJ1-4
CDR3aa: CASRGPTTNEKLFF

v_gene: TRBV18
j_gene: TRBJ1-4
CDR3aa: CASSGQAATNEKLFF

v_gene: TRBV4-2
j_gene: TRBJ1-5
CDR3aa: CASSQDQAIQPQHF

v_gene: TRBV6-5
j_gene: TRBJ2-7
CDR3aa: CASSYRRGSLHEQYF

v_gene: TRBV5-1
j_gene: TRBJ1-1
CDR3aa: CASSLEWSGTSAFF

v_gene: TRBV18
j_gene: TRBJ1-1
CDR3aa: CASSPKLNTEAFF

v_gene: TRBV30
j_gene: TRBJ2-5
CDR3aa: CAWSRETQYF

v_gene: TRBV18
j_gene: TRBJ1-1
CDR3aa: CASSVASRNTEAFF

v_gene: TRBV27
j_gene: TRBJ1-3
CDR3aa: CASSFSGHGTSGNTIYF

v_gene: TRBV6-5
j_gene: TRBJ1-1
CDR3aa: CASSYRTVSENTEAFF

v_gene: TRBV21-1
j_gene: TRBJ2-7
CDR3aa: CASSRGQGDEQYF

v_gene: TRBV27
j_gene: TRBJ2-7
CDR3aa: CAAGGYYEQYF

v_gene: TRBV7-2
j_gene: TRBJ1-5
CDR3aa: CASSKDGVSNQPQHF

v_gene: TRBV5-8
j_gene: TRBJ1-1
CDR3aa: CASSLGGRAFF

v_gene: TRBV9
j_gene: TRBJ2-3
CDR3aa: CASSVVGDTQYF

v_gene: TRBV29-1
j_gene: TRBJ1-1
CDR3aa: CSAYRGQGTEAFF

v_gene: TRBV6-1
j_gene: TRBJ2-7
CDR3aa: CASSESPDFYEQYF

v_gene: TRBV6-5
j_gene: TRBJ2-3
CDR3aa: CASSLLGGSTDTQYF

v_gene: TRBV18
j_gene: TRBJ2-7
CDR3aa: CASSPRHTVYEQYF

v_gene: TRBV11-1
j_gene: TRBJ2-5
CDR3aa: CASSTGRGALNLEETQYF

v_gene: TRBV9
j_gene: TRBJ2-1
CDR3aa: CASSVADRVYNEQFF

v_gene: TRBV19
j_gene: TRBJ1-1
CDR3aa: CASSTYGAGGDTEAFF

v_gene: TRBV2
j_gene: TRBJ2-7
CDR3aa: CASSGWGTGGLWIYEQYF

v_gene: TRBV7-6
j_gene: TRBJ2-3
CDR3aa: CASSSRSGGATDTQYF

v_gene: TRBV7-9
j_gene: TRBJ1-3
CDR3aa: CASPDRGQGANTIYF